Sequencing of this T cell receptor beta chain was carried out in a study of blood T cell repertoires in COVID-19. In the study overall: Samples taken during acute and convalescent COVID-19 were collected in the United States, Italy and Spain. The cDNA or gDNA used as material had been derived from T cells, B-cell-depleted T cells, or PBMCs.

Original handling: Estimated nucleated cell counts came from reference gene primer amplification. Only in-frame clones appear in the TCRdb table, and some are missing; sequencing was by immunoSEQ multiplex PCR. V, J and clone size are those of that table, while D and trimming were read from the DNA. The sample contains roughly 97,000 clones, around 90% of which appear only once. The germline V gene has CDR1 MNHEY and CDR2 SVGEGT. V lost 2 bases and J lost 2; bases outside the gene matches: 6. This CDR3 has 16 residues. Sequencing input: peripheral blood. The V gene is TRBV6-2 or TRBV6-3, the J gene TRBJ1-1, with TRBD1 matching 9 bases. The TCR comes from a human donor in a cohort sampled during active COVID-19. In nucleotides, the CDR3 is TGTGCCAGCAGTTACGAAGTGGACAGGGGAAACACTGAAGCTTTCTTT. Translated: CASSYEVDRGNTEAFF.